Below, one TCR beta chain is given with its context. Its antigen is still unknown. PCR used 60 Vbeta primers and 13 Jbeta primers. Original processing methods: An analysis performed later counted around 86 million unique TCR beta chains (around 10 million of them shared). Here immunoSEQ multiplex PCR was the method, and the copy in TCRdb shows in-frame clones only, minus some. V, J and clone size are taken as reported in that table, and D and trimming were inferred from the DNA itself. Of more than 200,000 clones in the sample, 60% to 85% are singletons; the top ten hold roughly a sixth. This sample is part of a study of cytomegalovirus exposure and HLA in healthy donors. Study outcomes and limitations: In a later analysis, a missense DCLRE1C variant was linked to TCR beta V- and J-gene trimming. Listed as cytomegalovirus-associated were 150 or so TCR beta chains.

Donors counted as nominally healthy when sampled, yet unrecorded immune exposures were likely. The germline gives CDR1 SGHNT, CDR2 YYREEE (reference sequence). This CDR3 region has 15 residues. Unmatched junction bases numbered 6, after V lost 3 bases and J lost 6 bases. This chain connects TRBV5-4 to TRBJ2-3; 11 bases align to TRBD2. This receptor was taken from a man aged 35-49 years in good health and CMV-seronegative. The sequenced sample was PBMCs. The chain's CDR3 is CASSSGLAAVDTQYF. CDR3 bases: TGTGCCAGCAGCTCGGGACTAGCGGCGGTGGATACGCAGTATTTT.